This T cell receptor (beta chain) was captured by sequencing in a study of blood T cell repertoires in COVID-19. Germline V lookup: CDR1 SGHNT, CDR2 YYREEE (reference sequence). The V end lost 4 bases, the J end lost 1 base, and 8 bases lay between the germline ends. The CDR3 is 13 amino acids. Profiling relied on immunoSEQ multiplex PCR, and the TCRdb table lists in-frame clones only, not all of them. This table holds about 170,000 clones, around 82% found once. The sequenced sample was PBMCs or T cells enriched from blood (not recorded which). V is TRBV5-4 and J is TRBJ1-1; D unresolved. This TCR was recovered from a woman aged 45-65 years in a cohort exposed to, infected with or recovered from COVID-19 (not recorded which). The CDR3 DNA is TGTGCCAGCAGCGTCGGGTGGAACACTGAAGCTTTCTTT. As protein: CASSVGWNTEAFF.